These 27 T cell receptor beta chains were all obtained from the same sample, sequenced in a study of memory CD4+ T cells and cytomegalovirus serostatus. TCRdb keeps only in-frame clones here, not all; method: immunoSEQ multiplex PCR. The profile covers 46,000 or so clones, with around four fifths appearing a single time and 0.61% taken by the ten largest. Single viable CD3+CD4+CD8-CD45RO+ cells were sorted as the memory CD4+ T cells. The sequenced material came from memory CD4+ T cells from blood. These receptors came from an adult in good health and CMV-seronegative.

V usage is TRBV2 and J usage is TRBJ2-3, with unresolved D. This CDR3 is 14 amino acids long. CDR1 SNHLY and CDR2 FYNNEI come from the germline V gene. V was trimmed by 0 bases and J by 2 bases, leaving 6 bases between them. The CDR3 DNA sequence: TGTGCCAGCAGTGAAGCTAGTGTCACAGATACGCAGTATTTT. It translates to CASSEASVTDTQYF.

J is TRBJ1-6 and V is TRBV30; D may be TRBD1 (5 bases). The CDR3 runs to 13 residues. From germline, CDR1 is GTSNPN and CDR2 SVGIG (reference sequence). V lost 5 bases and J 0 bases, leaving 5 bases between the germline ends. The CDR3 region is CAWDSSYNSPLHF. The CDR3 DNA is TGTGCCTGGGACAGCTCCTATAATTCACCCCTCCACTTT. Full variable domain (missing parts from reference TRBV30 and TRBJ1-6): SQTIHQWPATLVQPVGSPLSLECTVEGTSNPNLYWYRQAAGRGLQLLFYSVGIGQISSEVPQNLSASRPQDRQFILSSKKLLLSDSGFYLCAWDSSYNSPLHFGNGTRLTVT.

This clone was seen a few times. The chain combines TRBV4-2 with TRBJ1-1; D perhaps matches TRBD1 (5 bases). The V end lost 1 base, the J end lost 4 bases, and 13 bases lay between the germline ends. Germline V gene data show CDR1 as LGHNA and CDR2 as YNFKEQ. The CDR3 is 15 residues long. The CDR3 DNA reads TGTGCCAGCAGCCAAGGGGACGGCCGGGGCACTGAAGCTTTCTTT. It encodes CASSQGDGRGTEAFF.

This clone has only a few counts. The CDR3 DNA follows: TGTGCCAGCTCACCACCGGTCGAGCTCCAGACCCAGTACTTC. Translation: CASSPPVELQTQYF. The V and J genes are TRBV18 and TRBJ2-5; D gene unclear. Germline V CDR1 and CDR2: KGHSH, LQKENI. The CDR3 has 14 amino acids. Deletions cut 0 bases from V and 6 bases from J, with 11 bases between.

The chain employs TRBV11-3 and TRBJ1-3, with 11 positions matching TRBD1. Per the germline V gene, CDR1 is SGHNT and CDR2 is YENEEA. CDR3 length: 20 residues. J gave up 1 base and V 0 bases, and 11 bases lay outside the gene matches. The CDR3 here is CASSLDGDRGNPQSGNTIYF. The CDR3 DNA reads TGTGCCAGCAGCTTAGACGGGGACAGGGGGAACCCACAATCTGGAAACACCATATATTTT.

V gene TRBV18 combines with J gene TRBJ2-5; D is uncertain. CDR1 is KGHSH, CDR2 LQKENI, per germline. Between the trimmed V and J ends, which lost 1 base and 5 bases, there was a span of 5 bases. The CDR3 is 12 residues long. The CDR3 coding sequence is TGTGCCAGCTCACCACTATTGGAGACCCAGTACTTC. Amino acid sequence: CASSPLLETQYF.

This clone was detected only once. The CDR3 DNA reads as TGCGCCAGCAGCCAGCTGGGGGGCCGAGCAGATACGCAGTATTTT. Protein sequence: CASSQLGGRADTQYF. The chain couples TRBV4-3 to TRBJ2-3, with D possibly being TRBD1 or TRBD2 (6 bases each). V lost 3 bases, J lost 4 bases, and 14 bases lay in between. The CDR3 is made up of 15 amino acids. The V gene's germline CDR1 is LGHNA and CDR2 YSLEER.

This clone was seen a handful of times. The chain carries TRBV10-2 and TRBJ2-7; unclear D gene. The germline gives CDR1 WSHSY, CDR2 SAAADI. Trimming took off 4 bases at V and 2 bases at J, with 3 bases between the two ends. The CDR3 is 11 amino acids. This chain's CDR3 is CASSAAYEQYF. In nucleotides, the CDR3 is TGCGCCAGCAGTGCAGCCTACGAGCAGTACTTC.

This chain joins TRBV11-3 and TRBJ1-5, with unresolved D. This CDR3 has 12 residues. The V gene lost 5 bases and the J gene lost 3 bases, with 5 bases spanning the gap. From germline, CDR1 is SGHNT and CDR2 YENEEA. In DNA form, the CDR3 reads TGTGCCAGCAGCCCCCCCAATCAGCCCCAGCATTTT. The encoded protein is CASSPPNQPQHF.

This sequence joins TRBV7-9 and TRBJ2-5, with 10 bases fitting TRBD1. Germline CDR1 and CDR2: SEHNR and FQNEAQ (reference sequence). The CDR3 consists of 16 residues. V was pared by 4 bases and J by 1 base, with 6 bases of the junction left unmatched. Here the CDR3 reads CASSSDRTGGQETQYF. The CDR3 DNA follows: TGTGCCAGCAGCTCAGATCGGACAGGGGGCCAAGAGACCCAGTACTTC.

This clone was observed a handful of times. The chain couples TRBV10-3 to TRBJ1-3; D uncertain. The CDR3 covers 16 residues. With 4 bases removed from V and 0 bases from J, the gap between germline ends came to 13 bases. Germline values: CDR1 ENHRY, CDR2 SYGVKD. CDR3 nucleotide sequence: TGTGCCATCAGTGGACCTCTACCGGGCTCTGGAAACACCATATATTTT. The encoded protein is CAISGPLPGSGNTIYF.

The chain has TRBV5-5 and TRBJ2-7; 8 bases are shared with TRBD1. V lost 0 bases, J lost 3 bases, and 5 bases stayed unmatched. The length of the CDR3 is 15 residues. Germline V gene lookup returns CDR1 SGHKS and CDR2 YYEKEE (reference sequence). The CDR3 sequence: CASSLGTGSFYEQYF. The CDR3 nucleotides are TGTGCCAGCAGCTTGGGGACAGGGTCCTTCTACGAGCAGTACTTC.

The gene calls are TRBV6-6 and TRBJ2-3; 9 bases align to TRBD2. Germline V gene data show CDR1 as MNHNY and CDR2 as SVGAGI (reference sequence). The CDR3 has 15 residues. Unmatched junction bases numbered 3, after V lost 4 bases and J lost 1 base. CDR3 coding DNA: TGTGCCAGCAGTTGGATAGCGGGGGGCACAGATACGCAGTATTTT. Its translation is CASSWIAGGTDTQYF.

V and J are TRBV11-2 and TRBJ2-7, with D maybe TRBD2 (5 bases). The V and J ends lost 1 base and 4 bases respectively, with 8 bases between them. The CDR3 runs to 13 residues. CDR1 is SGHAT, CDR2 FQNNGV, per germline. The CDR3 is CASSLAGMYEQYF. In DNA, the CDR3 is TGTGCCAGCAGCTTAGCCGGGATGTACGAGCAGTACTTC.

This clone was detected only a few times. The V gene is TRBV29-1, the J gene TRBJ1-1; no firm D call. The germline V gene encodes CDR1 SQVTM and CDR2 ANQGSEA. With 7 bases removed from V and 5 bases from J, the gap between germline ends came to 8 bases. The CDR3 has 10 residues. The DNA for the CDR3 is TGCAGCGCTCGGGATACTGAAGCTTTCTTT. Protein sequence: CSARDTEAFF.

This chain uses TRBV14 with TRBJ2-3; 12 nucleotides agree with TRBD2. V dropped 2 bases and J dropped 4; count of bases not matched to a gene: 1. The CDR3 runs to 15 residues. The germline V gene has CDR1 SGHDN and CDR2 FVKESK. The CDR3 sequence: CASSQRTSGADTQYF. CDR3 bases: TGTGCCAGCAGCCAAAGGACTAGCGGGGCAGATACGCAGTATTTT.

The V gene is TRBV18, the J gene TRBJ2-2; D may be TRBD1 (5 bases). V lost 3 bases, J lost 1 base, and 9 bases lay in between. The germline V gene has CDR1 KGHSH and CDR2 LQKENI. CDR3 length equals 15 residues. CDR3 residues: CASSPLQGNTGELFF. Here the CDR3 DNA reads TGTGCCAGCTCACCTCTCCAGGGGAACACCGGGGAGCTGTTTTTT.

The chain joins TRBV30 to TRBJ1-4; D is perhaps TRBD1 (5 bases). Germline values: CDR1 GTSNPN, CDR2 SVGIG (reference sequence). CDR3 length: 17 residues. V shed 0 bases and J shed 0 bases, with 14 bases lying between them. DNA of the CDR3: TGTGCCTGGAGTGTGCCCCTTTCGGGGGCAACTAATGAAAAACTGTTTTTT. Translated: CAWSVPLSGATNEKLFF.

The chain recombines TRBV5-1 with TRBJ1-6; D is uncertain. Trimming stripped 1 base from V and 1 base from J, with 6 bases between. The CDR3 consists of 15 residues. CDR1 is SGHRS and CDR2 is YFSETQ in the germline V gene. The CDR3 coding sequence is TGCGCCAGCAGCTTGTCTGGATCCTATAATTCACCCCTCCACTTT. Translation: CASSLSGSYNSPLHF.

This clone showed up just a few times. The chain employs TRBV9 and TRBJ1-4; D is ambiguous. The CDR3 totals 15 residues. Germline V gene data show CDR1 as SGDLS and CDR2 as YYNGEE. V gave up 2 bases and J gave up 3 bases, with 11 bases separating them. CDR3 loop: CASSVTTSSNEKLFF. Here the CDR3 DNA reads TGTGCCAGCAGCGTGACAACTTCCTCTAATGAAAAACTGTTTTTT.

Judged by abundance, this clone is medium-sized. The chain has TRBV10-2 and TRBJ1-1; the match to TRBD1 covers 7 bases. The CDR3 extends over 17 amino acids. V dropped 0 bases and J dropped 4; count of bases not matched to a gene: 11. CDR1 is WSHSY, CDR2 SAAADI, per germline. CDR3 region: CASSESSRGRFGTEAFF. The CDR3 DNA follows: TGCGCCAGCAGTGAGTCCTCAAGGGGGCGGTTCGGCACTGAAGCTTTCTTT.

This clone was picked up a small number of times. The V and J genes are TRBV18 and TRBJ1-2, with no clear D. Germline-derived CDR1 and CDR2 are KGHSH and LQKENI. The V end lost 1 base, the J end lost 4 bases, and 25 bases lay between the germline ends. This CDR3 contains 19 residues. CDR3 sequence: CASSPLPGHISGYGYGYTF. In nucleotides, the CDR3 is TGTGCCAGCTCACCACTACCGGGTCATATAAGTGGGTACGGCTATGGCTACACCTTC.

In this sample, this clone turned up once. This chain joins TRBV5-1 and TRBJ2-1, with 9 bases aligning to TRBD1. After removal of 3 bases from V and 6 bases from J, the junction contained 10 bases not matched to a gene. CDR1 SGHRS and CDR2 YFSETQ come from the germline V gene. The CDR3 is 16 residues long. The CDR3 is CASSYTGTGLVNEQFF. CDR3 DNA sequence: TGCGCCAGCAGCTACACCGGGACAGGGTTGGTCAATGAGCAGTTCTTC.

The genes are TRBV5-1 and TRBJ1-2; D is possibly TRBD1 (5 bases). Trimming stripped 0 bases from V and 4 bases from J, with 7 bases between. CDR3 length: 13 amino acids. CDR1 and CDR2 from the germline V gene are SGHRS and YFSETQ. For the CDR3, the DNA is TGCGCCAGCAGCTTGGGAGACAGCTATGGCTACACCTTC. This codes for CASSLGDSYGYTF. The full variable domain, completed using reference TRBV5-1 and TRBJ1-2, is KAGVTQTPRYLIKTRGQQVTLSCSPISGHRSVSWYQQTPGQGLQFLFEYFSETQRNKGNFPGRFSGRQFSNSRSEMNVSTLELGDSALYLCASSLGDSYGYTFGSGTRLTVV.

V usage is TRBV5-5 and J usage is TRBJ2-7; TRBD1 agrees at 9 bases. Per germline, CDR1 SGHKS and CDR2 YYEKEE (reference sequence). CDR3 size: 15 residues. V lost 4 bases and J lost 7; bases outside the gene matches: 12. The DNA of the CDR3 is TGTGCCAGCAGCCCGACGGGGACAGGGCCATCAGAGCAGTACTTC. Its protein is CASSPTGTGPSEQYF.

V and J are TRBV18 and TRBJ1-5; D is possibly TRBD1 (6 bases). Germline V lookup: CDR1 KGHSH, CDR2 LQKENI. The CDR3 length is 15 residues. Trimming removed 3 bases at V and 0 bases at J, with 9 bases between. The CDR3: CASSPGQDSNQPQHF. CDR3 sequence (DNA): TGTGCCAGCTCACCGGGACAAGATAGCAATCAGCCCCAGCATTTT.

The chain links TRBV12-5 to TRBJ1-2; tentatively, D is TRBD1 (5 bases). The V gene's germline CDR1 is LGHNT and CDR2 FRNRAP. V was clipped by 5 bases and J by 5 bases, with 12 bases between them. CDR3 length: 13 amino acids. The CDR3 DNA is TGTGCTAGTGGTGTCCAGACAGATTATGGCTACACCTTC. It translates to CASGVQTDYGYTF.